This T cell receptor (beta chain) derives from a study of cytomegalovirus exposure and HLA in healthy donors. PCR involved 60 Vbeta and 13 Jbeta primers. Some clones are missing from TCRdb's copy, which holds only in-frame ones; the method was immunoSEQ multiplex PCR. Here the sample spans 150,000 to 200,000 clones, around 84% being singletons. The CDR3 extends over 14 amino acids. V was clipped by 3 bases and J by 0 bases, with 11 bases between them. From germline, CDR1 is SQVTM and CDR2 ANQGSEA. V is TRBV29-1 and J is TRBJ2-5, with D possibly TRBD2 on 5 matching bases. The sequenced sample was PBMCs. This receptor was identified in a man aged 35 to 55 in good health and CMV-seropositive. The CDR3 coding sequence is TGCAGCGTTGATATCCGGGGAAACCAAGAGACCCAGTACTTC. Protein: CSVDIRGNQETQYF.